One and the same sample provided the 6 T cell receptor beta chains below, sequenced in a study of siplizumab effects on memory and regulatory T cells. Sequencing was performed with immunoSEQ multiplex PCR; in TCRdb, only in-frame clones are kept and a portion is missing. The sample yields roughly 68,000 clones, 96% seen once. The sequencing sample was made of naive CD8+ T cells sorted from blood. Receptor source: a human donor in good health.

Only one count was recorded for this clone. This chain uses TRBV5-4 with TRBJ1-3; possibly TRBD1 for D (6 bases). CDR3 size: 16 residues. CDR1 is SGHNT and CDR2 is YYREEE in the germline V gene (reference sequence). The ends were cut back, 4 bases at V and 3 bases at J, with 17 bases in the middle. The DNA of the CDR3 is TGTGCCAGCAGCCAAGGGCCGGGGGGCTTTGGAAACACCATATATTTT. Amino acid sequence: CASSQGPGGFGNTIYF.

The genes are TRBV27 and TRBJ1-1; maybe TRBD1 (6 bases). Germline values: CDR1 MNHEY, CDR2 SMNVEV (reference sequence). The CDR3 has 14 amino acids. The ends were cut back, 5 bases at V and 4 bases at J, with 14 bases in the middle. The CDR3 DNA sequence: TGTGCCAGCAGTATGTACAGGGATGGCACTGAAGCTTTCTTT. It codes for CASSMYRDGTEAFF.

The chain recombines TRBV5-4 with TRBJ2-7; no clear D gene. CDR3 length: 15 residues. Trimming left V 5 bases short and J 0 bases short, with 15 bases between. Germline values: CDR1 SGHNT, CDR2 YYREEE (reference sequence). The CDR3 sequence is CASSREPGDSYEQYF. CDR3 nucleotide sequence: TGTGCCAGCAGTCGTGAGCCCGGTGACTCCTACGAGCAGTACTTC.

In this sample, this clone turned up a few times. This sequence joins TRBV4-1 and TRBJ1-1, with D unclear. The CDR3 contains 15 residues. V shed 0 bases and J shed 1 base, with 9 bases lying between them. Germline V gene sequence: CDR1 MGHRA, CDR2 YSYEKL. The CDR3 reads CASSQEGSRNTEAFF. Written as DNA, the CDR3 is TGCGCCAGCAGCCAAGAGGGGAGCAGGAACACTGAAGCTTTCTTT.

This CDR3 reads CASSPAGSSTDTQYF. The CDR3 DNA follows: TGTGCCAGCTCACCAGCGGGATCGAGCACAGATACGCAGTATTTT. The gene calls are TRBV18 and TRBJ2-3; D possibly corresponds to TRBD2 (6 bases). Germline V CDR1 and CDR2: KGHSH, LQKENI. This CDR3 spans 15 amino acids. V was trimmed by 2 bases and J by 0 bases, leaving 9 bases between them.

V usage is TRBV5-6 and J usage is TRBJ1-1; 8 positions match TRBD1. This CDR3 contains 15 residues. The germline CDR1 and CDR2 sequences are SGHDT and YYEEEE. The V gene end was trimmed by 0 bases and the J gene end by 0 bases; junction bases not matched to a gene: 1. CDR3 in amino acids: CASSLGTGLNTEAFF. Written as DNA, the CDR3 is TGTGCCAGCAGCTTGGGGACAGGGTTGAACACTGAAGCTTTCTTT.